This is a list of T cell receptor beta chains from one sample in a study of OX40 agonist ivuxolimab in advanced cancers. Clones were read by immunoSEQ multiplex PCR, and TCRdb kept only the in-frame ones, dropping some. Counted here are tens of thousands of clones, 70% to 90% occurring once; the ten biggest clones make up approximately 3.1%. The sequencing here drew on CD4+ or CD8+ T cells sorted from blood, taken in a trial of the OX40 agonist ivuxolimab. These receptors were obtained from an adult with an advanced solid tumor such as melanoma, head and neck, liver or kidney cancer. Each CDR3 is given with its conserved first and last residue.

TRBJ1-4 TRBV10-3 CAISSGQGGRTNEKLFF
TRBJ2-7 TRBV9 CASSVGDGLAGAYEQYF
TRBJ2-5 TRBV6-1 CASSQPLETQYF
TRBJ2-3 TRBV4-3 CASSQRQGTDTQYF
TRBJ2-2 TRBV5-6 CASSLNQRGHTGELFF
TRBJ2-2 TRBV6-5 CATERGRSGELFF
TRBJ1-3 TRBV6-5 CASSSGQGINTIYF
TRBJ1-2 TRBV30 CACQGGNYGYTF
TRBJ2-3 TRBV6-1 CASSDRAPTDTQYF
TRBJ1-1 TRBV7-8 CASSLDRVGNTEAFF